This T cell receptor beta chain was sequenced for a study of cytomegalovirus exposure and HLA in healthy donors. Study background: From donors who were HLA-typed, an early data release held 80 million to 85 million unique TCRs. The study, taken as a whole, reports: High sensitivity and specificity were reportedly achieved when the classifier diagnosed cytomegalovirus status.

Per germline, CDR1 MNHEY and CDR2 SMNVEV (reference sequence). This CDR3 region has 14 residues. Trimming left V 0 bases short and J 6 bases short, with 11 bases between. In its sample, this clone was seen a few times. Its antigen remains unidentified. Both 60 Vbeta primers and 13 Jbeta primers went into the PCR. TCRdb's copy holds only in-frame clones and misses some; the assay was immunoSEQ multiplex PCR. The sample consists of about 200,000 clones, 70% to 80% of them appearing once. The clonotype comes from a young man in good health and CMV-seronegative. The chain joins TRBV27 to TRBJ1-2, with a weak D call TRBD1 (6 bases). Sample: PBMCs. The DNA of the CDR3 is TGTGCCAGCAGTTTATCGGGAACAGGGAATGGCTACACCTTC. Its protein is CASSLSGTGNGYTF.